This T cell receptor beta chain was recorded in a study of OX40 agonist ivuxolimab in advanced cancers. Overall study context: The study enrolled dose-escalation patients with hepatocellular carcinoma, melanoma, renal cell or head and neck cancer. Patients achieving partial responses numbered three: one hepatocellular carcinoma case and two cutaneous melanoma cases.

CDR3 size: 15 residues. V gave up 6 bases and J gave up 7 bases; unmatched junction bases: 7. Germline CDR1 reads SNHLY; CDR2 reads FYNNEI. Method: immunoSEQ multiplex PCR; TCRdb's copy keeps in-frame clones and lacks some. Of about 53,000 clones in the sample, almost 85% were seen once. The source material was CD4+ or CD8+ T cells sorted from blood, sampled in a trial of the OX40 agonist ivuxolimab. V gene TRBV2 combines with J gene TRBJ2-2; 11 bases align to TRBD1. This TCR was recovered from an adult with an advanced solid tumor such as melanoma, head and neck, liver or kidney cancer. CDR3 residues: CASRADRGQVGELFF. CDR3 nucleotides: TGTGCCAGCAGGGCGGACAGGGGGCAGGTCGGGGAGCTGTTTTTT.